The 9 T cell receptor beta chains given below trace back to one sample, sequenced in a study of early T cells in non-severe SARS-CoV-2 infection. TCRdb redid the calling of the 5' RACE reads with MiXCR, one entry per CDR3 protein. The repertoire has more than 90,000 distinct CDR3 sequences, roughly an eighth of them found once; the top ten carry 2% to 2.5%. The sample consisted of whole blood. These receptor sequences come from an adult who was a healthcare worker with PCR-confirmed SARS-CoV-2 infection or an uninfected control (not recorded which).

This clonotype was seen at least ten times. This sequence joins TRBV29-1 and TRBJ1-2; 9 bases match TRBD1. In germline, CDR1 is SQVTM, CDR2 ANQGSEA. Unmatched junction bases numbered 19, after V lost 5 bases and J lost 6 bases. The CDR3 is made up of 17 amino acids. The CDR3 nucleotides read TGCAGCGTTTTTGCTTACTCCGGGGACAGGGATATCGATGGCTACACCTTC. Protein sequence: CSVFAYSGDRDIDGYTF.

V and J are TRBV11-2 and TRBJ2-5, with a tentative D call TRBD1 (5 bases). The V gene's germline CDR1 is SGHAT and CDR2 FQNNGV. This CDR3 is built from 14 residues. The V end lost 2 bases, the J end lost 5 bases, and 12 bases lay between the germline ends. Here the CDR3 reads CASSLWGSRETQYF. The DNA of the CDR3 is TGTGCCAGCAGCTTATGGGGCTCGAGGGAGACCCAGTACTTC.

Ten or more counts support this clonotype. The J gene is TRBJ2-7, the V gene TRBV28, with D perhaps assigned TRBD1 or TRBD2 (5 bases each). V shed 3 bases and J shed 4 bases, with 13 bases lying between them. This CDR3 has 14 amino acids. CDR1 is MDHEN, CDR2 SYDVKM, per germline. Here the CDR3 reads CASSFQGRPYEQYF. In nucleotides, the CDR3 is TGTGCCAGCAGTTTCCAGGGACGCCCTTACGAGCAGTACTTC.

This clonotype was observed many times. The chain carries TRBV4-1 and TRBJ2-2, with 8 bases identical to TRBD1. Germline V gene data show CDR1 as MGHRA and CDR2 as YSYEKL. The CDR3 loop spans 14 amino acids. V lost 4 bases, J lost 8 bases, and 6 bases stayed unmatched. CDR3 in DNA: TGCGCCAGCAGCCTCGGGACAGGAGTAGGGGAGCTGTTTTTT. Amino acid sequence: CASSLGTGVGELFF.

This clonotype was seen more than once but under ten times. This chain connects TRBV3-1 to TRBJ2-7; D gene uncertain. Germline values: CDR1 LGHDT, CDR2 YNNKEL (reference sequence). CDR3 length: 13 amino acids. V dropped 4 bases and J dropped 3 bases, with 10 bases sitting between them. This chain's CDR3 is CASSRGVIYEQYF. The CDR3 DNA sequence: TGTGCCAGCAGCCGAGGAGTCATCTACGAGCAGTACTTC.

The chain employs TRBV7-2 and TRBJ2-3, with TRBD2 as a possible D gene (6 bases). The CDR3 length is 18 residues. CDR1 SGHTA and CDR2 FQGNSA come from the germline V gene. Trimming pared 1 base from V and 2 bases from J, leaving 19 bases between. The CDR3 loop is CASSLGVWGGANTDTQYF. The CDR3 DNA follows: TGTGCCAGCAGCTTAGGGGTGTGGGGCGGGGCCAACACAGATACGCAGTATTTT.

The chain couples TRBV7-2 to TRBJ1-6; D is unresolved. This CDR3 spans 16 amino acids. Germline V gene sequence: CDR1 SGHTA, CDR2 FQGNSA. V was trimmed by 1 base and J by 0 bases, leaving 7 bases between them. CDR3 region: CASSLGGSSYNSPLHF. The CDR3 nucleotides read TGTGCCAGCAGCTTAGGAGGGAGCTCCTATAATTCACCCCTCCACTTT.

The chain carries TRBV5-8 and TRBJ1-2; D is undetermined. The V end was cut by 0 bases, the J end by 9 bases, with 3 bases between. This CDR3 region has 10 residues. Germline CDR1 reads SGHTS; CDR2 reads YDEGEE. CDR3 coding DNA: TGTGCCAGCAGCTTGGGTAGCTACACCTTC. It encodes CASSLGSYTF.

This clonotype was counted ten times or more. V usage is TRBV12-3 or TRBV12-4 and J usage is TRBJ2-1, with TRBD1 matching 9 bases. Trimming removed 10 bases from V and 15 bases from J; junction bases left unmatched: 10. CDR3 length: 11 amino acids. This CDR3 reads CATVRDRDPFF. CDR3 nucleotides: TGTGCCACCGTGAGGGACAGGGACCCGTTCTTC.